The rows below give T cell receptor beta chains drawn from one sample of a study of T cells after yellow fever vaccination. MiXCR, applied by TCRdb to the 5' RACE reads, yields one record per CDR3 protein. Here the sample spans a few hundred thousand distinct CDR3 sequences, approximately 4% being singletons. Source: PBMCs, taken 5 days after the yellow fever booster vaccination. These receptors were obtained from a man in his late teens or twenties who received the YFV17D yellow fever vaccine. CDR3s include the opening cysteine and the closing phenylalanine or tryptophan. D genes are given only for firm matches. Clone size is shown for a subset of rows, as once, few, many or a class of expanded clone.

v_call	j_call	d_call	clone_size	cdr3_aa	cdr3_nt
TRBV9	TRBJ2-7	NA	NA	CASNFRGADYEQYF	TGTGCCAGCAACTTTCGGGGAGCGGACTACGAGCAGTACTTC
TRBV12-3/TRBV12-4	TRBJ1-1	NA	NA	CASSLRAEEAFF	TGTGCCAGCAGTTTACGAGCAGAAGAAGCTTTCTTT
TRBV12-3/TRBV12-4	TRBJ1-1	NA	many	CASRDPGTEAFF	TGTGCCAGCAGGGACCCGGGCACTGAAGCTTTCTTT
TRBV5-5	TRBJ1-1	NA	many	CASVLGGMNTEAFF	TGTGCCAGCGTCCTAGGGGGGATGAACACTGAAGCTTTCTTT
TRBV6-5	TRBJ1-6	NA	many	CASSYYNSPLHF	TGTGCCAGCAGTTATTATAATTCACCCCTCCACTTT
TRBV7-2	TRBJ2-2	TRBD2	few	CASSRRTRTLPPNTGELFF	TGTGCCAGCAGCCGGCGGACTAGGACCTTACCCCCTAACACCGGGGAGCTGTTTTTT
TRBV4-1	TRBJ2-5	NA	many	CASSPVERVQETQYF	TGCGCCAGCAGCCCGGTCGAGCGGGTGCAAGAGACCCAGTACTTC
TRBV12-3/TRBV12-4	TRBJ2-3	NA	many	CASTPPGADTDTQYF	TGTGCCAGCACTCCTCCGGGGGCGGACACAGATACGCAGTATTTT
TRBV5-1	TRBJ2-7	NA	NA	CASSRTGTPDEQYF	TGCGCCAGCAGTCGTACAGGGACGCCGGACGAGCAGTACTTC
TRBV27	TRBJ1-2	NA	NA	CASTTVQGTGYTF	TGTGCCAGCACCACCGTTCAGGGGACTGGCTACACCTTC
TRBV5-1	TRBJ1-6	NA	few	CASTSGTVRSPLHF	TGCGCCAGCACCTCGGGGACGGTCCGGTCACCCCTCCACTTT
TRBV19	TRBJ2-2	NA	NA	CASSIGGRAIGELFF	TGTGCCAGTAGTATCGGGGGGCGCGCGATCGGGGAGCTGTTTTTT
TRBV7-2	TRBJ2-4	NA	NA	CASSLVWGDIQYF	TGTGCCAGCAGCTTAGTATGGGGGGACATTCAGTACTTC
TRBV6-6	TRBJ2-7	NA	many	CASSYVANSYEQYF	TGTGCCAGCAGTTACGTAGCGAACTCCTACGAGCAGTACTTC
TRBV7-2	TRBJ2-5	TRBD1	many	CASSLTGPQETQYF	TGTGCCAGCAGCTTGACAGGGCCACAAGAGACCCAGTACTTC
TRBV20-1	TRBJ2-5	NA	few	CSARVLGTQETQYF	TGCAGTGCTAGAGTACTAGGGACCCAAGAGACCCAGTACTTC
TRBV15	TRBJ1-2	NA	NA	CATSRDRDSNYGYTF	TGTGCCACCAGCAGAGATAGGGATTCCAACTATGGCTACACCTTC
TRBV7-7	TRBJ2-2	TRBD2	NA	CASSLSPSGGSELFF	TGTGCCAGCAGCTTATCCCCCTCCGGGGGGTCGGAGCTGTTTTTT
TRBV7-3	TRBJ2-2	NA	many	CASSFSPLGVSGELFF	TGTGCCAGCAGCTTTTCCCCCCTCGGGGTTAGCGGGGAGCTGTTTTTT
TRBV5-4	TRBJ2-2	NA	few	CASSFLQLVDGELFF	TGTGCCAGCAGCTTCCTCCAGTTGGTGGACGGGGAGCTGTTTTTT
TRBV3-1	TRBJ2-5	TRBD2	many	CASSQSIRLADQETQYF	TGTGCCAGCAGCCAAAGTATTCGGCTAGCGGACCAAGAGACCCAGTACTTC
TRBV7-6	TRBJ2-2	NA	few	CASSLARKELFF	TGTGCCAGCAGCTTAGCCCGGAAAGAGCTGTTTTTT
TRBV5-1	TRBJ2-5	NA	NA	CASRLQGTSTETQYF	TGCGCCAGCAGGTTGCAGGGGACATCAACGGAGACCCAGTACTTC
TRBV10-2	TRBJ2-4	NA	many	CASSATAQNIQYF	TGCGCCAGCAGTGCGACGGCCCAAAACATTCAGTACTTC
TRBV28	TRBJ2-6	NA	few	CASSYGLSGANVLTF	TGTGCCAGCAGTTACGGACTGTCTGGGGCCAACGTCCTGACTTTC
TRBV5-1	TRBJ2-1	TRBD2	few	CASSLPPSGGNNEQFF	TGCGCCAGCAGCCTCCCCCCTAGCGGGGGGAACAATGAGCAGTTCTTC
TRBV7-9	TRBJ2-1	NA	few	CASSHRASSYNEQFF	TGTGCCAGCAGTCACAGGGCGAGCTCCTACAATGAGCAGTTCTTC
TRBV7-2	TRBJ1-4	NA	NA	CASSLVWGREKLFF	TGTGCCAGCAGCTTAGTTTGGGGGCGGGAAAAACTGTTTTTT
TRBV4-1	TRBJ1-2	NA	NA	CASSPGVGRGYTF	TGCGCCAGCAGCCCAGGGGTTGGCAGGGGCTACACCTTC
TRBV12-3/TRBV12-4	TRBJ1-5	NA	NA	CASSFRQEVGQPQHF	TGTGCCAGCAGTTTCCGGCAGGAGGTAGGGCAGCCCCAGCATTTT
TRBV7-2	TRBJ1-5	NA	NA	CATSDGRNQPQHF	TGTGCCACCTCTGACGGAAGAAATCAGCCCCAGCATTTT
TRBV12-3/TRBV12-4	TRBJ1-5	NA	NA	CASSGSGSQPQHF	TGTGCCAGCAGTGGATCAGGGAGTCAGCCCCAGCATTTT
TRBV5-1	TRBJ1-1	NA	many	CASSLDRPNTEAFF	TGCGCCAGCAGCTTGGACAGGCCGAACACTGAAGCTTTCTTT
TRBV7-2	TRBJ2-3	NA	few	CASSLLAFARDTQYF	TGTGCCAGCAGCCTGTTGGCCTTCGCAAGAGATACGCAGTATTTT
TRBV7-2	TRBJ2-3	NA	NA	CASSLREPADTQYF	TGTGCCAGCAGCTTACGTGAGCCCGCAGATACGCAGTATTTT
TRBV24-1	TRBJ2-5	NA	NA	CATSDLQGETQYF	TGTGCCACCAGTGATTTGCAAGGAGAGACCCAGTACTTC
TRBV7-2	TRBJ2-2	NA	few	CASGPSTGELFF	TGTGCCAGCGGCCCCTCCACCGGGGAGCTGTTTTTT
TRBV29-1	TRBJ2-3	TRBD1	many	CSVDRQGAGTDTQYF	TGCAGCGTTGACCGACAGGGGGCTGGGACAGATACGCAGTATTTT
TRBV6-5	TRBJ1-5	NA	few	CASSYSHASNQPQHF	TGTGCCAGCAGTTACTCGCATGCTAGCAATCAGCCCCAGCATTTT
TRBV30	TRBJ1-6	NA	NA	CAWSLLGPENSPLHF	TGTGCCTGGAGTTTATTGGGGCCAGAGAATTCACCCCTCCACTTT
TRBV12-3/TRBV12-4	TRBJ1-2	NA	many	CASSSRHRGYTF	TGTGCCAGCAGTTCCCGACATCGGGGCTACACCTTC
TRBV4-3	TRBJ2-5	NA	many	CASSQGSSLVTSETQYF	TGCGCCAGCAGCCAAGGGTCTAGTCTCGTTACGTCGGAGACCCAGTACTTC